What follows are 21 T cell receptor beta chains derived from one specimen sequenced in a study of T cells in women clearing cervical HPV infection. Some clones are missing from TCRdb's copy, which holds only in-frame ones; the method was immunoSEQ multiplex PCR. This repertoire includes around 22,000 clones. Sequenced material: blood buffy coat. The receptors derive from a woman between 18 and 70 years old with a cervical HPV16 infection that either progressed to CIN3+ or cleared (not recorded which).

Points on this clone: The read falls 3 residues short of the CDR3 end, and the missing part is taken from the germline J gene. The V gene is TRBV11-2, the J gene TRBJ1-1, with D possibly being TRBD1 (5 bases). This CDR3 has 15 residues. V shed 2 bases and J shed 1 base, with 11 bases lying between them. Per the germline V gene, CDR1 is SGHAT and CDR2 is FQNNGV. CDR3 DNA (partial): TGTGCCAGCAGCTTAAGATCCGACAGGAACACTGAA. It is translated as CASSLRSDRNTE. The full-length CDR3 reads as CASSLRSDRNTEAFF.

About this clone itself: The read terminates 3 residues before the CDR3 end, so the remaining end is supplied by the germline J gene. The chain is built from TRBV28 and TRBJ1-5; D is possibly TRBD1 (6 bases). The CDR3 contains 16 residues. Germline V gene data show CDR1 as MDHEN and CDR2 as SYDVKM. This chain's CDR3 is CASSLVGGRARQPQHF. The sequenced CDR3 bases are TGTGCCAGCAGTTTAGTTGGGGGCCGAGCCAGGCAACCC. Combining the CDR3 with reference TRBV28 and TRBJ1-5 gives the whole variable domain DVKVTQSSRYLVKRTGEKVFLECVQDMDHENMFWYRQDPGLGLRLIYFSYDVKMKEKGDIPEGYSVSREKKERFSLILESASTNQTSMYLCASSLVGGRARQPQHFGDGTRLSIL.

Concerning this clone: The read stops 3 residues short of the end of the CDR3; the missing end is completed from the germline J gene. The rearrangement uses TRBV2 and TRBJ2-5, with TRBD1 matching 10 bases. The germline V gene encodes CDR1 SNHLY and CDR2 FYNNEI. V lost 0 bases to trimming and J lost 7 bases; unmatched junction nucleotides: 14. The CDR3 is 18 residues long. This CDR3 reads CASSEALRQGAFGGTQYF. Partial CDR3 DNA: TGTGCCAGCAGTGAAGCGCTTAGACAGGGGGCGTTCGGAGGGACC.

A word on this clone: The sequence runs out 3 residues before the end of the CDR3; the remainder is reconstructed from the germline J gene. The chain links TRBV2 to TRBJ1-2; D gene uncertain. Germline V lookup: CDR1 SNHLY, CDR2 FYNNEI. This CDR3 is 14 amino acids long. The CDR3 sequence is CASLADNSYNDYTF. The covered CDR3 bases are TGTGCCAGTCTAGCGGATAACTCCTACAATGAC.

A note on this clone: The CDR3 goes on 3 residues after the read ends, and that part is filled in from the germline J gene. This sequence joins TRBV2 and TRBJ1-3; no clear D. V lost 2 bases, J lost 1 base, and 9 bases lay in between. CDR1 SNHLY and CDR2 FYNNEI come from the germline V gene. CDR3 length: 15 amino acids. Incomplete CDR3 DNA: TGTGCCAGCAGTGAATGGCTAGTTTCTGGAAACACC. Protein: CASSEWLVSGNT. The CDR3 in full is CASSEWLVSGNTIYF. Full variable domain (rest looked up from reference TRBV2 and TRBJ1-3): EPEVTQTPSHQVTQMGQEVILRCVPISNHLYFYWYRQILGQKVEFLVSFYNNEISEKSEIFDDQFSVERPDGSNFTLKIRSTKLEDSAMYFCASSEWLVSGNTIYFGEGSWLTVV.

Details on this clone: The read comes to an end 3 residues before the CDR3 does, leaving the germline J gene to fill in the end. The V and J genes are TRBV19 and TRBJ1-4; 7 positions agree with TRBD1. This CDR3 spans 13 amino acids. The V gene end was trimmed by 8 bases and the J gene end by 8 bases; junction bases not matched to a gene: 8. CDR1 is LNHDA and CDR2 is SQIVND in the germline V gene (reference sequence). The CDR3: CASHVQGREKLFF. The DNA read from the CDR3 is TGTGCCAGTCATGTACAGGGGCGAGAAAAA.

With respect to this clone: Read sequence stops 3 residues before the CDR3 end, and the germline J gene provides the missing end. This chain joins TRBV2 and TRBJ1-1; 7 nucleotides align to TRBD1. The CDR3 runs to 13 residues. Per germline, CDR1 SNHLY and CDR2 FYNNEI. Trimming removed 10 bases from V and 0 bases from J; junction bases left unmatched: 5. The DNA read from the CDR3 is TGTGCCACCAGGGGGGGGCTGAACACTGAA. This translates into CATRGGLNTE. The CDR3 in full is CATRGGLNTEAFF.

Points on this clone: Read sequence stops 3 residues before the CDR3 end, and the germline J gene provides the missing end. The chain recombines TRBV2 with TRBJ1-2, with no clear D. The CDR3 totals 12 residues. In germline, CDR1 is SNHLY, CDR2 FYNNEI. The CDR3 sequence: CASARETGGYTF. CDR3 DNA, as far as it was read: TGTGCCAGCGCAAGGGAGACGGGGGGC.

Comments on this clone: The read is 3 residues too short to cover the CDR3 end, so that end is filled in from the germline J gene. The V gene is TRBV5-1, the J gene TRBJ2-2; D is possibly TRBD2 (6 bases). The CDR3 spans 13 residues. CDR1 and CDR2 (germline): SGHRS, YFSETQ. Trimming left V 6 bases short and J 5 bases short, with 11 bases between. The sequenced part of the CDR3 DNA is TGCGCCAGCACGGGGGTCTTAACCGGGGAG. Encoded protein: CASTGVLTGE. The CDR3 in full is CASTGVLTGELFF.

Details on this clone: The read is 3 residues too short to cover the CDR3 end, so that end is filled in from the germline J gene. The chain employs TRBV19 and TRBJ2-7; a weak D match, TRBD1 (5 bases). CDR3 length: 16 residues. The germline V gene has CDR1 LNHDA and CDR2 SQIVND (reference sequence). The V end was cut by 3 bases, the J end by 0 bases, with 15 bases between. The CDR3 here is CASSMFGQGDSYEQYF. Partial CDR3 DNA: TGTGCCAGTAGTATGTTTGGCCAGGGCGACTCCTACGAG.

Comments on this clone: The read gets to within 3 residues of the CDR3 end, and the germline J gene fills in the rest. V and J are TRBV29-1 and TRBJ2-5, with 9 bases lining up with TRBD1. Germline V gene sequence: CDR1 SQVTM, CDR2 ANQGSEA. CDR3 size: 14 residues. V lost 2 bases to trimming and J lost 4 bases; unmatched junction nucleotides: 5. Partial CDR3 DNA: TGCAGCGTTGAATTGGGACAGGGTGTAGAGACC. Translated: CSVELGQGVET. The CDR3 as a whole reads CSVELGQGVETQYF.

A note on this clone: The DNA ends 3 residues before the CDR3 does, and the rest of the CDR3 is filled in from the germline J gene. The J gene is TRBJ1-2, the V gene TRBV20-1; 11 bases map to TRBD1. After removal of 0 bases from V and 6 bases from J, the junction contained 6 bases not matched to a gene. CDR1 is DFQATT and CDR2 is SNEGSKA in the germline V gene (reference sequence). This CDR3 spans 15 amino acids. CDR3 DNA, as far as it was read: TGCAGTGCTAGAGATTTCCGGGACAGGGGGGATGGC. Protein product: CSARDFRDRGDG. The entire CDR3 protein reads CSARDFRDRGDGYTF.

To note about this clone: The observed sequence ends 3 residues before the CDR3 terminus, with the missing tail filled in from the germline J gene. V usage is TRBV7-2 and J usage is TRBJ1-2; D possibly corresponds to TRBD1 (5 bases). Germline CDR1 reads SGHTA; CDR2 reads FQGNSA. CDR3 length: 15 amino acids. CDR3 sequence reads: CASSLGTSGFYDYTF. The covered CDR3 bases are TGTGCCAGCAGCCTCGGGACTAGCGGATTCTACGAC. The full variable domain, rest sourced from reference TRBV7-2 and TRBJ1-2, is GAGVSQSPSNKVTEKGKDVELRCDPISGHTALYWYRQSLGQGLEFLIYFQGNSAPDKSGLPSDRFSAERTGGSVSTLTIQRTQQEDSAVYLCASSLGTSGFYDYTFGSGTRLTVV.

On this clone: The DNA ends 3 residues before the CDR3 does, and the rest of the CDR3 is filled in from the germline J gene. This rearrangement joins TRBV7-2 to TRBJ1-2, with D unresolved. Germline V gene sequence: CDR1 SGHTA, CDR2 FQGNSA. The CDR3 is 15 amino acids. The CDR3 here is CASSFSLAGDYDYTF. The covered CDR3 bases are TGTGCCAGCAGCTTTTCTCTAGCGGGAGACTACGAC. Filled out from reference TRBV7-2 and TRBJ1-2, the complete variable domain reads GAGVSQSPSNKVTEKGKDVELRCDPISGHTALYWYRQSLGQGLEFLIYFQGNSAPDKSGLPSDRFSAERTGGSVSTLTIQRTQQEDSAVYLCASSFSLAGDYDYTFGSGTRLTVV.

Turning to this clone: The read is 3 residues too short to cover the CDR3 end, so that end is filled in from the germline J gene. The chain couples TRBV5-1 to TRBJ1-2; no clear D gene. Germline V gene lookup returns CDR1 SGHRS and CDR2 YFSETQ. The CDR3 has 13 amino acids. CDR3 sequence: CASSWTTSYDYTF. CDR3 DNA, as far as it was read: TGCGCCAGCAGCTGGACCACTAGCTACGAC.

This chain's CDR3 is CASSLQGPNEKLFF. The DNA read from the CDR3 is TGTGCCAGCAGTCTACAGGGACCTAATGAAAAG. The rearrangement joins TRBV7-9 to TRBJ2-2, with a weak D call TRBD1 (6 bases). The CDR3 end is not reached by the read, which stops 3 residues before it; the germline J gene fills it in. Looked up from germline, CDR1 is SEHNR and CDR2 is FQNEAQ (reference sequence). CDR3 length equals 14 residues.

Comment on this clone: The read stops 3 residues short of the end of the CDR3; the missing end is completed from the germline J gene. This chain uses TRBV5-1 with TRBJ2-3, with 7 bases identical to TRBD2. The ends lost 4 bases at V and 1 base at J; junction bases unmatched: 9. The CDR3 runs 16 residues. The germline CDR1 and CDR2 sequences are SGHRS and YFSETQ. The part of the CDR3 DNA that was read is TGCGCCAGCAGCCTTGCTAGGAGCGGGGGCACAGATACG. This gives the protein CASSLARSGGTDT. The entire CDR3 protein is CASSLARSGGTDTQYF.

In the case of this clone: The CDR3 end is not reached by the read, which stops 3 residues before it; the germline J gene fills it in. The chain joins TRBV7-8 to TRBJ2-5, with D possibly being TRBD2 (6 bases). The CDR3 loop spans 16 amino acids. Trimming removed 9 bases at V and 2 bases at J, with 22 bases between. The germline V gene encodes CDR1 SGHVS and CDR2 FQNEAQ. The part of the CDR3 DNA that was read is TGTGCCAGTTTACGGGGGACCGGGTTGGGGCAAGAGACC. Translating gives CASLRGTGLGQET. The full CDR3 protein reads CASLRGTGLGQETQYF.

On this clone itself: The read halts 3 residues ahead of the CDR3 end, with the missing end drawn from the germline J gene. The chain uses TRBV6-1 and TRBJ2-1; 7 bases align to TRBD1. The V gene end was trimmed by 1 base and the J gene end by 7 bases; junction bases not matched to a gene: 7. In germline, CDR1 is MNHNS, CDR2 SASEGT. This CDR3 spans 15 amino acids. CDR3 residues: CASSEDEGAVNEQFF. CDR3 DNA (partial): TGTGCCAGCAGTGAAGATGAGGGGGCGGTAAATGAG.

Comments on this clone: Read data end 3 residues before the CDR3 end; the end is taken from the germline J gene. The chain is built from TRBV5-1 and TRBJ2-2; D is uncertain. V dropped 0 bases and J dropped 3 bases, with 12 bases sitting between them. The CDR3 is 16 residues long. Germline values: CDR1 SGHRS, CDR2 YFSETQ. The DNA read from the CDR3 is TGCGCCAGCAGCTTGGTGGCTTCAACCTACACCGGGGAG. Its protein product is CASSLVASTYTGE. In full, the CDR3 is CASSLVASTYTGELFF.

Concerning this clone itself: The read stops 3 residues short of the end of the CDR3; the missing end is completed from the germline J gene. The chain couples TRBV10-3 to TRBJ1-4; D perhaps matches TRBD1 (5 bases). The CDR3 loop spans 14 amino acids. In germline, CDR1 is ENHRY, CDR2 SYGVKD. V was trimmed by 3 bases and J by 8 bases, leaving 13 bases between them. CDR3 loop: CAISEGQPNEKLFF. CDR3 bases read: TGTGCCATCAGTGAAGGACAACCAAACGAAAAA.